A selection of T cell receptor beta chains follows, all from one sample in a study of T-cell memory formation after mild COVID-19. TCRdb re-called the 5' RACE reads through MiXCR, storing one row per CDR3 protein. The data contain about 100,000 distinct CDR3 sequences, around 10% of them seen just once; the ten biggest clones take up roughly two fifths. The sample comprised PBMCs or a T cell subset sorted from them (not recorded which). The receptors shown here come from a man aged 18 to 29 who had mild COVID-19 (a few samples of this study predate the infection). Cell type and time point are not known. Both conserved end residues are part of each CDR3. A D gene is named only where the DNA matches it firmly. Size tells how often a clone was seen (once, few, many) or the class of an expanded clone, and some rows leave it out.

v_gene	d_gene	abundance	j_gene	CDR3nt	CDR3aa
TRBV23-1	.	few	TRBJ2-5	TGCGCCAGCAGTCGTCGGGAGACCCAGTACTTC	CASSRRETQYF
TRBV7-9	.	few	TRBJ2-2	TGTGCCAGCAGCTTCAGGGCAGGGGCGTCCGGGGAGCTGTTTTTT	CASSFRAGASGELFF
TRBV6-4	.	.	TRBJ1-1	TGTGCCAGCAGTGAGACCCGGAACACTGAAGCTTTCTTT	CASSETRNTEAFF
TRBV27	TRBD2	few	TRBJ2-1	TGTGCCAGCAGTTCGACTAGCGGGGGGGGTTACAATGAGCAGTTCTTC	CASSSTSGGGYNEQFF
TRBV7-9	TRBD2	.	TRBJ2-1	TGTGCCAGCAGCTTAGCCTCTAGCGGGGAGCAGTTCTTC	CASSLASSGEQFF
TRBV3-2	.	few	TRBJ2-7	TGTGCCAGCAGCCAAGAGGGGTCCGAGCAGTACTTC	CASSQEGSEQYF
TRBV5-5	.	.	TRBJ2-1	TGTGCCAGCAGCCCTACCTTTCTGGCTGAGCAGTTCTTC	CASSPTFLAEQFF
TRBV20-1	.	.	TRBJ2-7	TGCAGTGCTCGAGGTAGGGAAGCCTACGAGCAGTACTTC	CSARGREAYEQYF
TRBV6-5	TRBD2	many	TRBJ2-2	TGTGCCAGCAGTTACTCGACGAATAGCGGGGGGCGGGACACCGGGGAGCTGTTTTTT	CASSYSTNSGGRDTGELFF
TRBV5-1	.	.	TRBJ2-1	TGCGCCAGCAGGAAAGAGGCAGACTACAATGAGCAGTTCTTC	CASRKEADYNEQFF
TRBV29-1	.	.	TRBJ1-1	TGCAGCGTTGGTGAGGGGCGGGACGCTTTCTTT	CSVGEGRDAFF
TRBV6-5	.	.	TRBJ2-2	TGTGCCAGCAGCCTCGGGACGAGAGGGACCGGGGAGCTGTTTTTT	CASSLGTRGTGELFF
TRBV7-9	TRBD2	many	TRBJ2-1	TGTGCCAGCAGAACGGGACTAGCGGGGGGGCGCGGGGAGCAGTTCTTC	CASRTGLAGGRGEQFF
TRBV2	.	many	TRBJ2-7	TGTGCCAGCAGTTTGACCTACGAGCAGTACTTC	CASSLTYEQYF
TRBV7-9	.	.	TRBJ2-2	TGTGCCAACCACAGGGAAAACACCGGGGAGCTGTTTTTT	CANHRENTGELFF
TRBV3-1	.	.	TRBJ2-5	TGTGCCAGCAGCCAAGATGCAGGGCGGGGAGAGACCCAGTACTTC	CASSQDAGRGETQYF
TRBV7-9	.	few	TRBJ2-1	TGTGCCAGCAGCTTAACGGGGTTGGGCAATGAGCAGTTCTTC	CASSLTGLGNEQFF
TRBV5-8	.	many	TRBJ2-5	TGTGCCAGCAGCCGACACCTGGGGGAGACCCAGTACTTC	CASSRHLGETQYF
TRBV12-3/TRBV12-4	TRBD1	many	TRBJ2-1	TGTGCCAGCAGTTCGGACAGGGGAGAGCAGTTCTTC	CASSSDRGEQFF
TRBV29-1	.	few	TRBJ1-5	TGCAGCGTTGAAGATGCCGGGACCTTTATTCAGCCCCAGCATTTT	CSVEDAGTFIQPQHF
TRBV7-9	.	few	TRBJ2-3	TGTGCCAGCAGCTTAGCTGGGGGGACGCATACGCAGTATTTT	CASSLAGGTHTQYF
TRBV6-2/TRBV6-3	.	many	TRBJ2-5	TGTGCCAGCAGTGACCTCAGACAGATGCAAGAGACCCAGTACTTC	CASSDLRQMQETQYF
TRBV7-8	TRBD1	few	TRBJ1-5	TGTGCCAGCAGCCCAGGGGGACAGCCCCAGCATTTT	CASSPGGQPQHF
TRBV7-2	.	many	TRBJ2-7	TGTGCCAGCAGCTTATTTGCGAGCTCCTACGAGCAGTACTTC	CASSLFASSYEQYF
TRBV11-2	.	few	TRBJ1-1	TGTGCCAGCAGCGCACACGACACATTCACTTCGAACACTGAAGCTTTCTTT	CASSAHDTFTSNTEAFF
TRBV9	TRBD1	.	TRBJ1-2	TGTGCCAGCAGCCCCCGGACAGGGGCCCCCCACGACTATGGCTACACCTTC	CASSPRTGAPHDYGYTF
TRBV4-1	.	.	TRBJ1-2	TGCGCCAGCAGCCTTACTACACAGATATCTGGCTACACCTTC	CASSLTTQISGYTF
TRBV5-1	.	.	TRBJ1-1	TGCGCCAGCAGCCCTTACCCAGGGGAAGAGACTGAAGCTTTCTTT	CASSPYPGEETEAFF
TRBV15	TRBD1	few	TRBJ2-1	TGTGCCACCAGCAGGGGCGACAGGGGTGGAAATGAGCAGTTCTTC	CATSRGDRGGNEQFF